A single sample is the source of the 26 T cell receptor beta chains below, sequenced in a study of OX40 agonist ivuxolimab in advanced cancers. TCRdb's copy holds only in-frame clones and misses some; the assay was immunoSEQ multiplex PCR. Of 76,000 or so clones listed, 75% to 85% are singletons. The sample in question was CD4+ or CD8+ T cells sorted from blood, obtained in a trial of the OX40 agonist ivuxolimab. These receptors were obtained from an adult with an advanced solid tumor such as melanoma, head and neck, liver or kidney cancer.

The V call is TRBV5-4, the J call TRBJ2-1; D remains ambiguous. This CDR3 has 15 residues. Trimming cost V 6 bases and J 7 bases, with 20 bases left between them. Per germline, CDR1 SGHNT and CDR2 YYREEE (reference sequence). The chain's CDR3 is CASTPPPPRVNEQFF. The CDR3 nucleotides are TGTGCCAGCACCCCTCCCCCACCAAGGGTGAATGAGCAGTTCTTC.

In this sample, this clone turned up once. The chain carries TRBV30 and TRBJ2-7; a weak D match, TRBD1 (6 bases). Per germline, CDR1 GTSNPN and CDR2 SVGIG (reference sequence). The V end lost 3 bases, the J end lost 0 bases, and 15 bases lay between the germline ends. The CDR3 is 15 residues long. CDR3: CAWRSGQRSSYEQYF. The CDR3 coding sequence is TGTGCCTGGAGGTCGGGACAAAGGAGCTCCTACGAGCAGTACTTC.

The genes are TRBV4-3 and TRBJ2-3; D not certain. The V and J ends lost 3 bases and 2 bases respectively, with 15 bases between them. The CDR3 totals 16 residues. Germline values: CDR1 LGHNA, CDR2 YSLEER. DNA of the CDR3: TGCGCCAGCAGCCAGGAATGGGCAGGAACCACAGATACGCAGTATTTT. Protein: CASSQEWAGTTDTQYF.

This clone was seen once. V usage is TRBV4-3 and J usage is TRBJ2-2, with D tentatively TRBD1 or TRBD2 (6 bases each). From germline, CDR1 is LGHNA and CDR2 YSLEER. Trimming stripped 3 bases from V and 1 base from J, with 12 bases between. The CDR3 has 16 residues. The CDR3 sequence is CASSQGGGGNTGELFF. CDR3 sequence (DNA): TGCGCCAGCAGCCAGGGCGGAGGGGGGAACACCGGGGAGCTGTTTTTT.

The gene calls are TRBV5-1 and TRBJ1-2; perhaps TRBD1 as D (5 bases). Germline CDR1 is SGHRS and CDR2 is YFSETQ. This CDR3 has 13 residues. Trimming left V 1 base short and J 8 bases short, with 12 bases between. CDR3 nucleotides: TGCGCCAGCAGCTTGCAGGGTATGAAGGGCTACACCTTC. Its translation: CASSLQGMKGYTF. Looking up the rest from reference TRBV5-1 and TRBJ1-2 gives the full variable domain: KAGVTQTPRYLIKTRGQQVTLSCSPISGHRSVSWYQQTPGQGLQFLFEYFSETQRNKGNFPGRFSGRQFSNSRSEMNVSTLELGDSALYLCASSLQGMKGYTFGSGTRLTVV.

The gene calls are TRBV10-3 and TRBJ2-1, with TRBD2 matching over 13 bases. Germline V lookup: CDR1 ENHRY, CDR2 SYGVKD. The length of the CDR3 is 17 residues. V dropped 0 bases and J dropped 4; count of bases not matched to a gene: 3. CDR3 protein: CAISESGLAGRYNEQFF. The CDR3 DNA reads as TGTGCCATCAGTGAGTCGGGACTAGCGGGGCGGTACAATGAGCAGTTCTTC.

This chain uses TRBV27 with TRBJ1-2; 7 nucleotides line up with TRBD1. The CDR3 has 16 amino acids. CDR1 MNHEY and CDR2 SMNVEV come from the germline V gene (reference sequence). V was clipped by 2 bases and J by 7 bases; unmatched bases: 13. CDR3 nucleotides: TGTGCCAGCAGTTTACACCGGCAGGGGGGGTTCCGTGGCTACACCTTC. The encoded protein is CASSLHRQGGFRGYTF.

V and J are TRBV7-9 and TRBJ1-1; 9 bases line up with TRBD1. V lost 5 bases and J lost 0; bases outside the gene matches: 7. Germline-derived CDR1 and CDR2 are SEHNR and FQNEAQ (reference sequence). CDR3 length: 16 residues. CDR3 bases: TGTGCCAGCAGCCGACGGGGACAGGGTATGAACACTGAAGCTTTCTTT. Its protein product is CASSRRGQGMNTEAFF.

The CDR3 coding sequence is TGTGCCAGCAGCTTGGCCGGGGACCGCTCCTACGAGCAGTACTTC. Protein sequence: CASSLAGDRSYEQYF. This chain connects TRBV5-4 to TRBJ2-5; D might be TRBD1 or TRBD2, each matching 5 bases. The end of the DNA aligns better with TRBJ2-7, so the J call may be wrong. CDR3 length: 15 amino acids. CDR1 is SGHNT, CDR2 YYREEE, per germline (reference sequence).

The rearrangement joins TRBV6-6 to TRBJ2-3; 7 bases are shared with TRBD1. V lost 7 bases to trimming and J lost 4 bases; unmatched junction nucleotides: 5. CDR3 length: 13 residues. The germline CDR1 and CDR2 sequences are MNHNY and SVGAGI (reference sequence). CDR3 loop: CASNEGAADTQYF. CDR3 nucleotide sequence: TGTGCCAGCAATGAGGGGGCGGCAGATACGCAGTATTTT.

The gene calls are TRBV15 and TRBJ1-4, with unresolved D. Looked up from germline, CDR1 is LNHNV and CDR2 is YYDKDF (reference sequence). The CDR3 extends over 17 amino acids. The ends were cut back, 4 bases at V and 4 bases at J, with 19 bases in the middle. This CDR3 reads CATSTRAPPFFNEKLFF. The CDR3 bases are TGTGCCACCAGCACTCGAGCCCCCCCTTTTTTTAATGAAAAACTGTTTTTT.

The gene calls are TRBV7-3 and TRBJ2-3; TRBD2 matches 14 bases. Trimming at V came to 8 bases and at J to 3 bases, leaving 4 bases not matched to a gene. CDR1 is SGHTA, CDR2 FQGTGA, per germline. The CDR3 length is 15 residues. The CDR3 loop reads CASRWTSGGTDTQYF. The CDR3 DNA is TGTGCCAGCCGTTGGACTAGCGGGGGGACAGATACGCAGTATTTT.

The genes are TRBV5-6 and TRBJ1-2, with a tentative D call TRBD1 (5 bases). Germline V CDR1 and CDR2: SGHDT, YYEEEE. V was trimmed by 7 bases and J by 2 bases, leaving 9 bases between them. CDR3 length: 12 residues. As DNA, the CDR3 is TGTGCCAGCGAGCGACAGAACTATGGCTACACCTTC. Translation gives CASERQNYGYTF. Combining the CDR3 with reference TRBV5-6 and TRBJ1-2 gives the whole variable domain DAGVTQSPTHLIKTRGQQVTLRCSPKSGHDTVSWYQQALGQGPQFIFQYYEEEERQRGNFPDRFSGHQFPNYSSELNVNALLLGDSALYLCASERQNYGYTFGSGTRLTVV.

This chain links TRBV7-2 with TRBJ1-2, with D uncertain. With 5 bases removed from V and 3 bases from J, the gap between germline ends came to 16 bases. Germline-derived CDR1 and CDR2 are SGHTA and FQGNSA. CDR3 size: 15 residues. Written as DNA, the CDR3 is TGTGCCAGCAGCCCCGGATCGGGGAGGGACTATGGCTACACCTTC. This gives the protein CASSPGSGRDYGYTF.

CDR3 DNA sequence: TGTGCCAGCAGCTTGTACCGGGACAATCAGCCCCAGCATTTT. Its translation: CASSLYRDNQPQHF. V is TRBV5-4 and J is TRBJ1-5; D gene uncertain. Between the trimmed V and J ends, which lost 1 base and 3 bases, there was a span of 8 bases. The V gene's germline CDR1 is SGHNT and CDR2 YYREEE (reference sequence). This CDR3 region has 14 residues.

CDR3 coding DNA: TGCAGCGTTGAACCGCAGGGGAGGTGGGAGACCCAGTACTTC. Translated: CSVEPQGRWETQYF. The chain employs TRBV29-1 and TRBJ2-5; the D gene could be TRBD1 or TRBD2 (6 bases each). The germline V and J ends were trimmed by 2 bases and 5 bases, with 15 bases remaining between them. Looked up from germline, CDR1 is SQVTM and CDR2 is ANQGSEA. CDR3 size: 14 residues.

The chain recombines TRBV4-2 with TRBJ1-1; no firm D call. With 6 bases removed from V and 3 bases from J, the gap between germline ends came to 17 bases. Germline V gene data show CDR1 as LGHNA and CDR2 as YNFKEQ. There are 15 residues in the CDR3. CDR3 amino acids: CASRGEGSGDTEAFF. CDR3 nucleotide sequence: TGTGCCAGCAGGGGCGAAGGGTCCGGGGACACTGAAGCTTTCTTT.

V usage is TRBV9 and J usage is TRBJ1-3; a weak D match, TRBD1 (6 bases). CDR1 and CDR2 from the germline V gene are SGDLS and YYNGEE. There are 13 residues in the CDR3. V was trimmed by 7 bases and J by 2 bases, leaving 10 bases between them. The CDR3 DNA reads TGTGCCAGCGCCGGGACACCTGGAAACACCATATATTTT. Encoded protein: CASAGTPGNTIYF.

The chain recombines TRBV19 with TRBJ2-2, with D perhaps matching TRBD1 (5 bases). The CDR3 spans 13 residues. The germline gives CDR1 LNHDA, CDR2 SQIVND (reference sequence). The V end was cut by 7 bases, the J end by 4 bases, with 10 bases between. CDR3 in amino acids: CASTGQGTGELFF. For the CDR3, the DNA is TGTGCCAGTACCGGACAAGGCACCGGGGAGCTGTTTTTT.

The V call is TRBV5-1, the J call TRBJ2-1; TRBD2 matches at 12 bases. CDR1 SGHRS and CDR2 YFSETQ come from the germline V gene. V lost 0 bases and J lost 5; bases outside the gene matches: 3. The CDR3 runs to 16 residues. The CDR3 bases are TGCGCCAGCAGCTTGGTGACTAGCGGGGGTCACAATGAGCAGTTCTTC. Translated, it gives CASSLVTSGGHNEQFF.

This clone is a singleton in its sample. This rearrangement joins TRBV27 to TRBJ2-2; D might be TRBD2 (5 bases). Germline CDR1 is MNHEY and CDR2 is SMNVEV (reference sequence). This CDR3 is 13 amino acids long. V was shortened by 5 bases and J by 6 bases, with 10 bases between the two germline ends. The CDR3 sequence: CASSSHGAGELFF. CDR3 nucleotide sequence: TGTGCCAGCAGTAGCCACGGGGCCGGGGAGCTGTTTTTT.

The chain is built from TRBV20-1 and TRBJ2-1; D call uncertain. Germline CDR1 DFQATT, CDR2 SNEGSKA (reference sequence). The CDR3 is 11 residues long. Trimming took off 7 bases at V and 0 bases at J, with 4 bases between the two ends. The CDR3 coding sequence is TGCAGTGTGGACTCCTACAATGAGCAGTTCTTC. Protein sequence: CSVDSYNEQFF.

The chain recombines TRBV7-8 with TRBJ2-1; perhaps TRBD2 as D (5 bases). This CDR3 contains 14 residues. Germline V lookup: CDR1 SGHVS, CDR2 FQNEAQ. Between the trimmed V and J ends, which lost 5 bases and 5 bases, there was a span of 13 bases. The CDR3: CASSVSLGNNEQFF. CDR3 coding DNA: TGTGCCAGCAGCGTTTCACTAGGGAACAATGAGCAGTTCTTC. Supplemented by reference TRBV7-8 and TRBJ2-1, the full variable domain reads GAGVSQSPRYKVAKRGQDVALRCDPISGHVSLFWYQQALGQGPEFLTYFQNEAQLDKSGLPSDRFFAERPEGSVSTLKIQRTQQEDSAVYLCASSVSLGNNEQFFGPGTRLTVL.

In this sample, this clone turned up once. The gene calls are TRBV19 and TRBJ1-5; D is perhaps TRBD1 (5 bases). The germline CDR1 and CDR2 sequences are LNHDA and SQIVND (reference sequence). The CDR3 runs 16 residues. Trimming took 7 bases from V and 7 from J, leaving 23 bases between them. CDR3 loop: CASNDGRRGGIQPQHF. In DNA form, the CDR3 reads TGTGCCAGTAATGACGGACGGAGGGGAGGCATACAGCCCCAGCATTTT. The whole variable domain, remainder taken from reference TRBV19 and TRBJ1-5, is DGGITQSPKYLFRKEGQNVTLSCEQNLNHDAMYWYRQDPGQGLRLIYYSQIVNDFQKGDIAEGYSVSREKKESFPLTVTSAQKNPTAFYLCASNDGRRGGIQPQHFGDGTRLSIL.

V is TRBV25-1 and J is TRBJ1-3; D gene unclear. The CDR3 consists of 14 residues. CDR1 MGHDK and CDR2 SYGVNS come from the germline V gene. Trimming shortened V by 3 bases and J by 0 bases, and 6 bases separated the two germline ends. CDR3 amino acids: CASSDPNSGNTIYF. The CDR3 region has the DNA TGTGCCAGCAGTGACCCAAACTCTGGAAACACCATATATTTT.

The chain joins TRBV27 to TRBJ2-7; unclear D gene. From germline, CDR1 is MNHEY and CDR2 SMNVEV (reference sequence). This CDR3 spans 16 amino acids. Trimming took 1 base from V and 0 from J, leaving 13 bases between them. CDR3 loop: CASSLWPAQPSYEQYF. In DNA, the CDR3 is TGTGCCAGCAGTTTATGGCCAGCGCAACCCTCCTACGAGCAGTACTTC.